The clone carrying this T cell receptor beta chain showed up just a few times. The CDR3 spans 16 residues. The V end lost 7 bases, the J end lost 3 bases, and 21 bases lay between the germline ends. CDR1 LGHNA and CDR2 YNFKEQ come from the germline V gene. The entry originates in a study of T-cell memory formation after mild COVID-19. On the study more broadly: Among the donors, TCR clusters were largely specific to each donor.

Barcoded TCR alpha and TCR beta cDNA libraries with UMIs came from 5'RACE using constant-segment primers. From the 5' RACE reads, TCRdb called clonotypes with MiXCR, one entry per CDR3 protein. The sample consists of about 430,000 distinct CDR3 sequences, 20% to 25% of them appearing once. The chain combines TRBV4-2 with TRBJ1-1; no clear D gene. This TCR was recovered from an adult woman who had mild COVID-19 (a few samples of this study predate the infection). Cell type and time point are not known. The source material was PBMCs or a T cell subset sorted from them (not recorded which). The DNA for the CDR3 is TGTGCCAGCACCGCAAATGACCGGGCCGGGGACACTGAAGCTTTCTTT. It codes for CASTANDRAGDTEAFF.